This TCR beta chain was identified in a study of shared clonotypes between healthy human individuals. CDR1 is MDHEN, CDR2 SYDVKM, per germline. The CDR3 covers 14 residues. Trimming cost V 2 bases and J 8 bases, with 12 bases left between them. The table came from immunoSEQ multiplex PCR; TCRdb's copy has only in-frame clones and leaves some out. The data show about 1 million clones, roughly 75% seen once. The sequence was collected from a man in his late teens or twenties in good health. The chain joins TRBV28 to TRBJ1-4; D is perhaps TRBD1 (5 bases). The sequenced sample consisted of memory CD4+ T cells sorted from blood. Documented subset: CD45RA-negative fraction. DNA for the CDR3: TGTGCCAGCAGTTTAGGGACCGAACCCGAAAAACTGTTTTTT. It translates to CASSLGTEPEKLFF. Full variable domain (rest looked up from reference TRBV28 and TRBJ1-4): DVKVTQSSRYLVKRTGEKVFLECVQDMDHENMFWYRQDPGLGLRLIYFSYDVKMKEKGDIPEGYSVSREKKERFSLILESASTNQTSMYLCASSLGTEPEKLFFGSGTQLSVL.